Listed below are T cell receptor beta chains from one sample, sequenced in a study of regulatory T cells in long-lasting Graves disease. TCRdb re-called the multiplex PCR reads through MiXCR, storing one row per CDR3 protein. In the table there are approximately 480,000 distinct CDR3 sequences, under 20% of which are singletons. This sample also appeared in a second study, on T cells in Graves' hyperthyroidism and ophthalmopathy.

This sample comprised peripheral blood mononuclear cells (PBMCs), obtained at new diagnosis, from a patient treated with antithyroid drugs. The receptors derive from a man in his forties with Graves disease. Both conserved end residues are part of each CDR3. The D gene is left open where the match is weak. Some rows mark clone size as missing; the rest say once, few, many or name a class of expanded clone.

V gene: TRBV20-1; clone size: many; D gene: TRBD1; J gene: TRBJ1-5; CDR3 DNA: TGCAGTGCTAGAGATCTCAGGGGGAGCAATCAGCCCCAGCATTTT; CDR3 protein: CSARDLRGSNQPQHF
V gene: TRBV5-1; clone size: many; D gene: TRBD2; J gene: TRBJ2-2; CDR3 DNA: TGCGCCAGCAGCCAGTCGGGGGGCACCGGGGAGCTGTTTTTT; CDR3 protein: CASSQSGGTGELFF
V gene: TRBV7-6; clone size: few; D gene: .; J gene: TRBJ2-7; CDR3 DNA: TGTGCCAGCAGCTCCGGGCCGGTGCAGTACTTC; CDR3 protein: CASSSGPVQYF
V gene: TRBV11-3; clone size: many; D gene: TRBD1; J gene: TRBJ2-5; CDR3 DNA: TGTGCCAGCAGCCCGAGACAGGGTTGGCAGACCCAGTACTTC; CDR3 protein: CASSPRQGWQTQYF
V gene: TRBV12-3/TRBV12-4; clone size: many; D gene: .; J gene: TRBJ1-2; CDR3 DNA: TGTGCCAGCAGCCCCAGGACGGGAGACAACTATGGCTACACCTTC; CDR3 protein: CASSPRTGDNYGYTF
V gene: TRBV20-1; clone size: many; D gene: TRBD2; J gene: TRBJ2-1; CDR3 DNA: TGCAGTGCTAGCGGTAGCGGGACCATCGGGCAGTTCTTC; CDR3 protein: CSASGSGTIGQFF
V gene: TRBV6-1; clone size: .; D gene: .; J gene: TRBJ1-3; CDR3 DNA: TGTGCCAGCAGTCCCCGCGTCAGCTCTGGAAACACCATATATTTT; CDR3 protein: CASSPRVSSGNTIYF
V gene: TRBV6-5; clone size: many; D gene: TRBD2; J gene: TRBJ2-3; CDR3 DNA: TGTGCCAGCAGTTACGGGACTAGCGACACAGATACGCAGTATTTT; CDR3 protein: CASSYGTSDTDTQYF
V gene: TRBV12-3/TRBV12-4; clone size: .; D gene: .; J gene: TRBJ2-3; CDR3 DNA: TGTGCCAGCACCACGACGGTCGGCGGGGCGCAGTATTTT; CDR3 protein: CASTTTVGGAQYF
V gene: TRBV7-8; clone size: once; D gene: TRBD1; J gene: TRBJ2-1; CDR3 DNA: TGTGCCGGCAGCCAGACCAAGGACAGGGCCCACAATGAGCAGTTCTTC; CDR3 protein: CAGSQTKDRAHNEQFF
V gene: TRBV7-2; clone size: many; D gene: .; J gene: TRBJ2-1; CDR3 DNA: TGTGCCAGCAGGCACGGAGGGCCGGCATCCTACAATGAGCAGTTCTTC; CDR3 protein: CASRHGGPASYNEQFF
V gene: TRBV7-9; clone size: many; D gene: .; J gene: TRBJ2-1; CDR3 DNA: TGTGCCAGCAGGGGGGAAGAAAGCGCGCAGTTCTTC; CDR3 protein: CASRGEESAQFF
V gene: TRBV2; clone size: many; D gene: .; J gene: TRBJ2-3; CDR3 DNA: TGTGCCAGCTGCCCGGGTAGCACAGATACGCAGTATTTT; CDR3 protein: CASCPGSTDTQYF
V gene: TRBV11-2; clone size: .; D gene: .; J gene: TRBJ2-2; CDR3 DNA: TGTGCCAGCAGCTTCGGCCTCTTGAACACCGGGGAGCTGTTTTTT; CDR3 protein: CASSFGLLNTGELFF
V gene: TRBV12-3/TRBV12-4; clone size: many; D gene: .; J gene: TRBJ2-1; CDR3 DNA: TGTGCCAGCAGTTTGCCAGGGCTCAATGAGCAGTTCTTC; CDR3 protein: CASSLPGLNEQFF
V gene: TRBV12-3/TRBV12-4; clone size: few; D gene: .; J gene: TRBJ2-1; CDR3 DNA: TGTGCCAGCAGTTTAGTTTGGGATGAGCAGTTCTTC; CDR3 protein: CASSLVWDEQFF
V gene: TRBV28; clone size: many; D gene: .; J gene: TRBJ2-5; CDR3 DNA: TGTGCCAGCAGTGTTGGACTACAAGAGACCCAGTACTTC; CDR3 protein: CASSVGLQETQYF
V gene: TRBV5-6; clone size: few; D gene: TRBD2; J gene: TRBJ2-3; CDR3 DNA: TGTGCCAGCAGTAGACTAGCAAGCGGGCCAGATACGCAGTATTTT; CDR3 protein: CASSRLASGPDTQYF
V gene: TRBV9; clone size: few; D gene: .; J gene: TRBJ1-2; CDR3 DNA: TGTGCCAGCAGCTCCGGAGCGAGGGCGGGTCACTATGGCTACACCTTC; CDR3 protein: CASSSGARAGHYGYTF
V gene: TRBV29-1; clone size: .; D gene: TRBD1; J gene: TRBJ1-1; CDR3 DNA: TGCAGCGTTGAAGATCGTAGGGGGCCCTCAGATCGAAACACTGAAGCTTTCTTT; CDR3 protein: CSVEDRRGPSDRNTEAFF
V gene: TRBV20-1; clone size: few; D gene: .; J gene: TRBJ2-7; CDR3 DNA: TGCAGTGCTAGTCTCGCGTCGGGTTCTGGGGAGCAGTACTTC; CDR3 protein: CSASLASGSGEQYF
V gene: TRBV12-3/TRBV12-4; clone size: many; D gene: .; J gene: TRBJ2-3; CDR3 DNA: TGTGCCAGCAGCTCTGTAGATACGCAGTATTTT; CDR3 protein: CASSSVDTQYF
V gene: TRBV11-2; clone size: many; D gene: .; J gene: TRBJ2-6; CDR3 DNA: TGTGCCAGCAGCTTAGTAGTGTCGGGGGCCTCTGGGGCCAACGTCCTGACTTTC; CDR3 protein: CASSLVVSGASGANVLTF
V gene: TRBV12-3/TRBV12-4; clone size: .; D gene: TRBD2; J gene: TRBJ2-1; CDR3 DNA: TGTGCCAGCAGTTCAGGGACTAGCGAAATTCGGAATGAGCAGTTCTTC; CDR3 protein: CASSSGTSEIRNEQFF
V gene: TRBV7-9; clone size: .; D gene: .; J gene: TRBJ1-2; CDR3 DNA: TGTGCCAGCAGCCGGGGGGACGAGAACTATGGCTACACCTTC; CDR3 protein: CASSRGDENYGYTF
V gene: TRBV3-1; clone size: many; D gene: TRBD1; J gene: TRBJ1-2; CDR3 DNA: TGTGCCAGCAGCCCCTCAGGGGGGGAGAGCGGCTACACCTTC; CDR3 protein: CASSPSGGESGYTF
V gene: TRBV6-5; clone size: many; D gene: .; J gene: TRBJ1-5; CDR3 DNA: TGTGCCAGCAGTTACAGCCAGGAACCCAGTGGGAGCAATCAGCCCCAGCATTTT; CDR3 protein: CASSYSQEPSGSNQPQHF
V gene: TRBV4-2; clone size: few; D gene: TRBD1; J gene: TRBJ2-4; CDR3 DNA: TGTGCCAGCAGCCCGACAGGGACCAACATTCAGTACTTC; CDR3 protein: CASSPTGTNIQYF
V gene: TRBV7-2; clone size: .; D gene: .; J gene: TRBJ2-3; CDR3 DNA: TGTGCCAGCAGCTTCACCATTAAAGATACGCAGTATTTT; CDR3 protein: CASSFTIKDTQYF
V gene: TRBV5-5; clone size: many; D gene: .; J gene: TRBJ2-1; CDR3 DNA: TGTGCCAGCAGCTTGGAAGGGAGGTTGCATGAGCAGTTCTTC; CDR3 protein: CASSLEGRLHEQFF
V gene: TRBV27; clone size: few; D gene: .; J gene: TRBJ2-7; CDR3 DNA: TGTGCCAGCAGCCGGGTTGGAAGCTCCTACGAGCAGTACTTC; CDR3 protein: CASSRVGSSYEQYF
V gene: TRBV5-5; clone size: .; D gene: .; J gene: TRBJ2-7; CDR3 DNA: TGTGCCAGCAGCTTGGTTTTAGGGTCCACCTACGAGCAGTACTTC; CDR3 protein: CASSLVLGSTYEQYF
V gene: TRBV19; clone size: few; D gene: TRBD1; J gene: TRBJ2-7; CDR3 DNA: TGTGCCACTATCGGGGCCGGGACAGAATCCTACGAGCAGTACTTC; CDR3 protein: CATIGAGTESYEQYF
V gene: TRBV28; clone size: many; D gene: TRBD2; J gene: TRBJ2-4; CDR3 DNA: TGTGCCAGCAGTTTAGGCGGGAGGCGTGCCAAAAACATTCAGTACTTC; CDR3 protein: CASSLGGRRAKNIQYF
V gene: TRBV11-2; clone size: many; D gene: TRBD2; J gene: TRBJ2-1; CDR3 DNA: TGTGCCAGCAGCTTAGAACTAGCGGGAAGGTATGAGCAGTTCTTC; CDR3 protein: CASSLELAGRYEQFF
V gene: TRBV18; clone size: many; D gene: .; J gene: TRBJ2-1; CDR3 DNA: TGTGCCAGCAGCCCAGGACAAAGCTCCTACAATGAGCAGTTCTTC; CDR3 protein: CASSPGQSSYNEQFF
V gene: TRBV2; clone size: many; D gene: .; J gene: TRBJ1-5; CDR3 DNA: TGTGCCAGCACCCCCGGTTCGCCATCCGTCCAGCCCCAGCATTTT; CDR3 protein: CASTPGSPSVQPQHF
V gene: TRBV2; clone size: few; D gene: .; J gene: TRBJ1-1; CDR3 DNA: TGTGCCAGCAGTGAAGCAGCTAAGACTGAAGCTTTCTTT; CDR3 protein: CASSEAAKTEAFF
V gene: TRBV5-1; clone size: .; D gene: TRBD2; J gene: TRBJ2-3; CDR3 DNA: TGCGCCAGCAGCCCGCGGACTAGCGGGTCTAGCACAGATACGCAGTATTTT; CDR3 protein: CASSPRTSGSSTDTQYF
V gene: TRBV3-1; clone size: .; D gene: .; J gene: TRBJ2-1; CDR3 DNA: TGTGCCAGCAGCCAGGTAGGAACTACTCGGCCAGGAGAGCAGTTCTTC; CDR3 protein: CASSQVGTTRPGEQFF
V gene: TRBV28; clone size: few; D gene: .; J gene: TRBJ1-1; CDR3 DNA: TGTGCCAGCAGGGGGACTATCGCGGCTTTCTTT; CDR3 protein: CASRGTIAAFF
V gene: TRBV20-1; clone size: many; D gene: TRBD2; J gene: TRBJ2-1; CDR3 DNA: TGCAGTGTAAGCAGCGGGAGCGTAGATCATGAGCAGTTCTTC; CDR3 protein: CSVSSGSVDHEQFF
V gene: TRBV3-1; clone size: .; D gene: .; J gene: TRBJ2-5; CDR3 DNA: TGTGCCAGCAGCCAAGTACTACTCGAGACCCAGTACTTC; CDR3 protein: CASSQVLLETQYF